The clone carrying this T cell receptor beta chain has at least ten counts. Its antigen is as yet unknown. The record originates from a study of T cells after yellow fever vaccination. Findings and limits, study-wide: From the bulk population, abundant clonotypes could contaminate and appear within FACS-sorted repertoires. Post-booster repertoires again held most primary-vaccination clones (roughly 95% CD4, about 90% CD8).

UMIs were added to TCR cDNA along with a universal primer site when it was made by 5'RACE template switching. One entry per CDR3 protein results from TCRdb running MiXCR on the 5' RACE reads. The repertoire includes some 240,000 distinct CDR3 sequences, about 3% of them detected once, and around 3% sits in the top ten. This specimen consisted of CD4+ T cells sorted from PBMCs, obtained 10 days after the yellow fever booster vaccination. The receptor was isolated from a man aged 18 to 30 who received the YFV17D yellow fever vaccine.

The CDR3 nucleotides are TGCGCCAGCAGCCAGCTCTTGAGCTCCTACAATGAGCAGTTCTTC. Residues: CASSQLLSSYNEQFF. The chain combines TRBV4-3 with TRBJ2-1; D not certain. There are 15 residues in the CDR3. V was pared by 3 bases and J by 0 bases, with 9 bases between. Germline lookup yields CDR1 LGHNA and CDR2 YSLEER.